Listed below are T cell receptor beta chains from one sample, sequenced in a study of radiotherapy plus CTLA-4 blockade in lung cancer. Libraries were prepared by immunoSEQ multiplex PCR; TCRdb keeps only in-frame clonotypes and omits some of them. Altogether tens of thousands of clones are present, over 65% being singletons, with the ten largest covering 3.5% to 4.5%. The sample here was peripheral blood, taken from a patient treated with radiotherapy plus ipilimumab. Every receptor here comes from a human donor with non-small cell lung cancer who had a partial response to radiotherapy plus ipilimumab. Each CDR3 is given with its conserved first and last residue. A D gene is named only where the DNA matches it firmly. The listing skips clone size in some rows; elsewhere it reads once, few, many or a size class.

DNA | CDR3 | D | J | length | size | V
TGCGCCAGCAGCCTTAGCGCCCCCACAGATACGCAGTATTTT | CASSLSAPTDTQYF | NA | TRBJ2-3 | 14 | NA | TRBV10-1
TGTGCCAGCAGCCAAGTGGGACTACCTCAAGAGACCCAGTACTTC | CASSQVGLPQETQYF | TRBD2 | TRBJ2-5 | 15 | NA | TRBV7-3
TGTGCCAGCAGCAAACGAAGGGGATTATACCAGCCCCAGCATTTT | CASSKRRGLYQPQHF | NA | TRBJ1-5 | 15 | once | TRBV21-1
TGCAGTGCTAGAGGCGGTAACGAGCAGTACTTC | CSARGGNEQYF | NA | TRBJ2-7 | 11 | NA | TRBV20-1
TGTGCCAGCTCACCACCGGCAGGGGGCGTGCGGACTGAAGCTTTCTTT | CASSPPAGGVRTEAFF | TRBD1 | TRBJ1-1 | 16 | NA | TRBV18
TGCGCCAGCAGCTTGGTCGTCCCGAACACCGGGGAGCTGTTTTTT | CASSLVVPNTGELFF | NA | TRBJ2-2 | 15 | once | TRBV5-1
TGTGCCAGCAGCTTGATGGCGGACACTGAAGCTTTCTTT | CASSLMADTEAFF | NA | TRBJ1-1 | 13 | NA | TRBV11-2
TGTGCCAGCAGTGGGGGTTTAGCGAGTAGCACAGATACGCAGTATTTT | CASSGGLASSTDTQYF | NA | TRBJ2-3 | 16 | NA | TRBV6-1
TGTGCCAGCAGTGAAGTATCGGGTGGGTCACCCCTCCACTTT | CASSEVSGGSPLHF | NA | TRBJ1-6 | 14 | NA | TRBV6-1
TGTGCCAGTACTCCGGGGGTTGGAAACACCATATATTTT | CASTPGVGNTIYF | NA | TRBJ1-3 | 13 | once | TRBV19
TGTGCCAGCAGCTTAGTAATTCTGGGGGCAGGCGGGTACGAGGCCAACGTCCTGACTTTC | CASSLVILGAGGYEANVLTF | NA | TRBJ2-6 | 20 | NA | TRBV7-6
TGTGCCAGCAGCTTTGCCAGGGGCGGCACTGAAGCTTTCTTT | CASSFARGGTEAFF | NA | TRBJ1-1 | 14 | NA | TRBV7-9
TGTGCCAGCAGCCCGGGACAGGGGGGGACCTACAATGAGCAGTTCTTC | CASSPGQGGTYNEQFF | TRBD1 | TRBJ2-1 | 16 | NA | TRBV7-9
TGTGCCAGCAGCAAACCCGAAGAGGGACTGTTTTTT | CASSKPEEGLFF | NA | TRBJ1-4 | 12 | NA | TRBV7-9
TGTGCCAGCAGCTTAGCAAACGGCTACGAGCAGTACTTC | CASSLANGYEQYF | NA | TRBJ2-7 | 13 | NA | TRBV7-2
TGTGCCAGCAGCTTACAGCGGAGCTCCTACAATGAGCAGTTCTTC | CASSLQRSSYNEQFF | NA | TRBJ2-1 | 15 | NA | TRBV11-2
TGCGCCAGCAGCCAAGTTCCCGGGACAGGCTACCAAGAGACCCAGTACTTC | CASSQVPGTGYQETQYF | TRBD1 | TRBJ2-5 | 17 | NA | TRBV4-1
TGTGCCAGCAGCTTGGCCTCCGAACATAACTATGGCTACACCTTC | CASSLASEHNYGYTF | NA | TRBJ1-2 | 15 | NA | TRBV5-5
TGTGCCTGGAGGAAACGACAGGGTAAAAAAGGCGAGCAGTACTTC | CAWRKRQGKKGEQYF | TRBD1 | TRBJ2-7 | 15 | few | TRBV30
TGCGCCAGCAGCTTGGGGACAGGGGAGGATACGCAGTATTTT | CASSLGTGEDTQYF | TRBD1 | TRBJ2-3 | 14 | NA | TRBV5-1
TGCAGCGTCGACAGGGTGAACACTGAAGCTTTCTTT | CSVDRVNTEAFF | TRBD1 | TRBJ1-1 | 12 | NA | TRBV29-1
TGTGCCAGCAGCTTAGGGGACAGGACCTACGAGCAGTACTTC | CASSLGDRTYEQYF | TRBD1 | TRBJ2-7 | 14 | NA | TRBV7-9
TGCGCCAGCAGAGATGCAGGGGGCGACTATGGCTACACCTTC | CASRDAGGDYGYTF | TRBD1 | TRBJ1-2 | 14 | NA | TRBV5-1
TGTGCCAGCAGCGTTTCGGAGGGGGCCAACGTCCTGACTTTC | CASSVSEGANVLTF | NA | TRBJ2-6 | 14 | NA | TRBV9
TGCAGCGTTGAATGGGGGCGCAACGAGCAGTACTTC | CSVEWGRNEQYF | NA | TRBJ2-7 | 12 | NA | TRBV29-1
TGTGCCAGCAGCCAAGCTCCACTAGCGGGGGCTTCAGATTTT | CASSQAPLAGASDF | TRBD2 | TRBJ2-3 | 14 | NA | TRBV14
TGTGCCAGCAGCCCACGGGACAGGGGAAATTCACCCCTCCACTTT | CASSPRDRGNSPLHF | TRBD1 | TRBJ1-6 | 15 | NA | TRBV7-2
TGTGCCAGCAGCCCACCCACGGGGGGGGGAGATACGCAGTATTTT | CASSPPTGGGDTQYF | TRBD2 | TRBJ2-3 | 15 | few | TRBV6-5
TGTGCCAGCAGCTTGGAGTCGGTGGACCGGGGGGAGACCCAGTACTTC | CASSLESVDRGETQYF | NA | TRBJ2-5 | 16 | NA | TRBV5-4
TGCGCCAGCAGTGGGGGACTAGCGGGGTCTACGCAGTATTTT | CASSGGLAGSTQYF | TRBD2 | TRBJ2-3 | 14 | few | TRBV10-1
TGTGCCAGCAGCTTGGTTACACCGAACACTGAAGCTTTCTTT | CASSLVTPNTEAFF | NA | TRBJ1-1 | 14 | NA | TRBV5-4
TGTGCCAGCAGTGACCGACAGACCTCCTACAATGAGCAGTTCTTC | CASSDRQTSYNEQFF | NA | TRBJ2-1 | 15 | NA | TRBV25-1
TGTGCCAGCAGCTTACGTACAGCCTCAACTAATGAAAAACTGTTTTTT | CASSLRTASTNEKLFF | NA | TRBJ1-4 | 16 | NA | TRBV7-8
TGTGCCAGCAGCGAGGGACAGACCTACGAGCAGTACTTC | CASSEGQTYEQYF | TRBD1 | TRBJ2-7 | 13 | once | TRBV9
TGTGCCAGCAGCTTGGGTGTTGGGAGTGGCTACACCTTC | CASSLGVGSGYTF | NA | TRBJ1-2 | 13 | few | TRBV5-4
TGCGCCAGCAGTGGTGGGGCTGCGAACACTGAAGCTTTCTTT | CASSGGAANTEAFF | NA | TRBJ1-1 | 14 | NA | TRBV10-1
TGTGCCAGCAGGGGTGGAACAGGGGGTATCTACGAGCAGTACTTC | CASRGGTGGIYEQYF | TRBD1 | TRBJ2-7 | 15 | NA | TRBV28
TGTGCCAGCTCGGGACAGGGGGCCGACGAGCAGTACTTC | CASSGQGADEQYF | TRBD1 | TRBJ2-7 | 13 | NA | TRBV9
TGCAGCGTTGTAAGGACAGCGAACACTGAAGCTTTCTTT | CSVVRTANTEAFF | NA | TRBJ1-1 | 13 | NA | TRBV29-1
TGCGCCAGCAGCCAAGATACAAAGACCCAGTACTTC | CASSQDTKTQYF | NA | TRBJ2-5 | 12 | once | TRBV4-1